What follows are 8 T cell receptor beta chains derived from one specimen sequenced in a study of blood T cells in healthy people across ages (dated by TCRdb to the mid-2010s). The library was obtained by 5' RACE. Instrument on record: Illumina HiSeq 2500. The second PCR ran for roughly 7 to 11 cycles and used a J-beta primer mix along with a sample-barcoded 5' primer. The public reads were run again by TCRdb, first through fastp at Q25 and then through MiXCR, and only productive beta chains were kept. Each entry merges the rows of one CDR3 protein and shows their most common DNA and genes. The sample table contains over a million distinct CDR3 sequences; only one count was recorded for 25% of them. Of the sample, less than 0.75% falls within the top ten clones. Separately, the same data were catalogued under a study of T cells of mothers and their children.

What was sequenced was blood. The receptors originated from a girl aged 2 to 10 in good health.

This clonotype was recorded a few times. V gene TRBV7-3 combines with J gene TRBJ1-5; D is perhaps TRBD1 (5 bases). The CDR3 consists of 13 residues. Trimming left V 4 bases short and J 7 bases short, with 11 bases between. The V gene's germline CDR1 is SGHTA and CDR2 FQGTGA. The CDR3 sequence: CASSSTVGQPQHF. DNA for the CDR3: TGTGCCAGCAGCTCGACAGTCGGGCAGCCCCAGCATTTT.

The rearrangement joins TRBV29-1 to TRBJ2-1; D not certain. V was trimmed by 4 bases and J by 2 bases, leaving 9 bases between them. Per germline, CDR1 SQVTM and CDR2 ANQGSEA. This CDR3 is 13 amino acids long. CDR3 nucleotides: TGCAGCGTTGTCCAGGCCACCTACAATGAGCAGTTCTTC. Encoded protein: CSVVQATYNEQFF.

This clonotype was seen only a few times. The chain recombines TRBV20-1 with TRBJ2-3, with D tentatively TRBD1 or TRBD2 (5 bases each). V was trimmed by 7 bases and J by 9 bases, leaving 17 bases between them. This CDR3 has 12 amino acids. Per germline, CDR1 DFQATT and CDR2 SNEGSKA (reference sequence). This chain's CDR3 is CSVYGLGETQYF. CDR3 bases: TGCAGTGTTTACGGCTTGGGGGAAACGCAGTATTTT.

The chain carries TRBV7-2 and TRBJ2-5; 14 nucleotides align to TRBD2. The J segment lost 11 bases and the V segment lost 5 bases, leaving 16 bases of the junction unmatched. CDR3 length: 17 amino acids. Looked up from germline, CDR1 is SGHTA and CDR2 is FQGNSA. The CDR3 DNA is TGTGCCAGCAGCATCCGTTCAGGGACTAGCGGGAGCAGGGAGCAGTACTTC. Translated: CASSIRSGTSGSREQYF.

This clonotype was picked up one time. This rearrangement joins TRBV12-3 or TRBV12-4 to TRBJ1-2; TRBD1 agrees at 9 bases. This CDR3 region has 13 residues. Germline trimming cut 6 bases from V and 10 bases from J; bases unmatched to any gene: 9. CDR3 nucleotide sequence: TGTGCCAGCAGCCTCAGACAGGGGGAAGTCTACACCTTC. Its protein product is CASSLRQGEVYTF.

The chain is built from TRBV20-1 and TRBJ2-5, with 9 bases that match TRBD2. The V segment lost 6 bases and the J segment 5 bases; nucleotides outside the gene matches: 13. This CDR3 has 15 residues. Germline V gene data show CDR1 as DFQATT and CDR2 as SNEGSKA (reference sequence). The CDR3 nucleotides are TGCAGTGCGGGGGCACGGGTAGCGGGAGCTGAGACCCAGTACTTC. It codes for CSAGARVAGAETQYF.

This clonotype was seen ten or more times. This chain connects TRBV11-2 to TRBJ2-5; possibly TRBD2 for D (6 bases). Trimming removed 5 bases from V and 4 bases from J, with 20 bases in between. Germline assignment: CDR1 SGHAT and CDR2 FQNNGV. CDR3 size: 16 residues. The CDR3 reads CASSNRETTGVETQYF. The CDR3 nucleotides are TGTGCCAGCAGCAACCGAGAGACAACGGGGGTAGAGACCCAGTACTTC.

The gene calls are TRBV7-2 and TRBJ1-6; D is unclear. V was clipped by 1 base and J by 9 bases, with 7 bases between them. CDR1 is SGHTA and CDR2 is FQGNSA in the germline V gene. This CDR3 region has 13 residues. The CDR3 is CASSLDISSPLHF. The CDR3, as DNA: TGTGCCAGCAGCTTAGACATCTCTTCACCCCTCCACTTT.